This TCR beta chain was sequenced in a study of OX40 agonist ivuxolimab in advanced cancers. Clones were read by immunoSEQ multiplex PCR, and TCRdb kept only the in-frame ones, dropping some. Counted here are approximately 88,000 clones, 88% occurring once; the ten biggest clones make up approximately 0.26%. This CDR3 is built from 15 residues. Germline V lookup: CDR1 LNHDA, CDR2 SQIVND (reference sequence). V lost 5 bases, J lost 0 bases, and 12 bases lay in between. The TCR was taken from an adult with an advanced solid tumor such as melanoma, head and neck, liver or kidney cancer. Sequences were derived from CD4+ or CD8+ T cells sorted from blood, sampled in a trial of the OX40 agonist ivuxolimab. The gene calls are TRBV19 and TRBJ2-3, with a tentative D call TRBD2 (5 bases). The CDR3 here is CASSALTGSTDTQYF. As DNA, the CDR3 is TGTGCCAGTAGTGCCTTGACGGGAAGCACAGATACGCAGTATTTT.